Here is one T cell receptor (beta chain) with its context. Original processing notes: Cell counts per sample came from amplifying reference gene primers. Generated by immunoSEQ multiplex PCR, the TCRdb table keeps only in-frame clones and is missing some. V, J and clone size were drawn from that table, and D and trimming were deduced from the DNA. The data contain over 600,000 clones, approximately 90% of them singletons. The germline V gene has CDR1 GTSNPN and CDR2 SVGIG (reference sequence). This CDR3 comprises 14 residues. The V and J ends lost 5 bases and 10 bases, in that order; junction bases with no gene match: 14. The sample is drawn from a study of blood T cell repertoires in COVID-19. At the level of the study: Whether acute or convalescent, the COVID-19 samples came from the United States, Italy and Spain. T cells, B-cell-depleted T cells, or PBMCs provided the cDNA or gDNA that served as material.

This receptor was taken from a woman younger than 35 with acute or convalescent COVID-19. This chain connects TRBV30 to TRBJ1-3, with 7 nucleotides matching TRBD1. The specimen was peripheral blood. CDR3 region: CAWGSGQLSATIYF. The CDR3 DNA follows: TGTGCCTGGGGTTCGGGACAGCTCTCCGCAACCATATATTTT.